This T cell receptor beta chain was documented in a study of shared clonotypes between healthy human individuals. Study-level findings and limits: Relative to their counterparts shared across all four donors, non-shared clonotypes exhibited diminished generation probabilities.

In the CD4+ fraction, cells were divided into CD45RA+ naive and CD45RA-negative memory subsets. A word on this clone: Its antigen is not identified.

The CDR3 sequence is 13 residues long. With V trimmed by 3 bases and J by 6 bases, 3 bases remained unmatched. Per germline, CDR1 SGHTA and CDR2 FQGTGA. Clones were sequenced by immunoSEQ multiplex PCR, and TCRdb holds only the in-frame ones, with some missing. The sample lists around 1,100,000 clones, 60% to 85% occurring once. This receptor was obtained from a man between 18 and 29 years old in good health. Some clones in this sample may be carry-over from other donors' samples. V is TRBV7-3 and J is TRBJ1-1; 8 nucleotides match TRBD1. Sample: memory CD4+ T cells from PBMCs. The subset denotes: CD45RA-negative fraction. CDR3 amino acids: CASSLTGVAEAFF. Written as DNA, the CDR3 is TGTGCCAGCAGCTTGACAGGGGTCGCTGAAGCTTTCTTT.